Each of the 32 T cell receptor beta chains below was sequenced from the same sample in a study of early T cells in non-severe SARS-CoV-2 infection. Using its own MiXCR run on the 5' RACE reads, TCRdb lists one record per CDR3 protein. This sample has 90,000 to 120,000 distinct CDR3 sequences, with 11% found just once. Sequenced sample: whole blood. All receptors come from an adult who was a healthcare worker with PCR-confirmed SARS-CoV-2 infection or an uninfected control (not recorded which).

The rearrangement joins TRBV12-3 or TRBV12-4 to TRBJ2-7, with D possibly being TRBD1 or TRBD2 (5 bases each). Deletions cut 5 bases from V and 4 bases from J, with 15 bases between. The CDR3 loop spans 14 amino acids. DNA for the CDR3: TGTGCCAGCAGTCCAGGGAGAGGACGGTACGAGCAGTACTTC. As protein: CASSPGRGRYEQYF.

This clonotype was observed at least ten times. V gene TRBV3-1 combines with J gene TRBJ2-1; maybe TRBD2 (5 bases). The CDR3 sequence is 15 residues long. V lost 1 base to trimming and J lost 7 bases, with 14 bases between them. The germline V gene has CDR1 LGHDT and CDR2 YNNKEL (reference sequence). The CDR3 loop is CASSQGGPNMNEQFF. The DNA for the CDR3 is TGTGCCAGCAGCCAAGGAGGGCCGAATATGAATGAGCAGTTCTTC.

This clonotype was counted a few times. This chain links TRBV29-1 with TRBJ1-2, with a weak D call TRBD1 (5 bases). CDR1 is SQVTM and CDR2 is ANQGSEA in the germline V gene. V lost 7 bases, J lost 11 bases, and 20 bases lay in between. The CDR3 consists of 12 residues. CDR3 DNA: TGCAGCGGCGGGGGGGTGCGGGAACGGTACACCTTC. This translates into CSGGGVRERYTF. The whole variable domain, remainder taken from reference TRBV29-1 and TRBJ1-2, is SAVISQKPSRDICQRGTSLTIQCQVDSQVTMMFWYRQQPGQSLTLIATANQGSEATYESGFVIDKFPISRPNLTFSTLTVSNMSPEDSSIYLCSGGGVRERYTFGSGTRLTVV.

This rearrangement joins TRBV29-1 to TRBJ2-1, with TRBD2 matching 11 bases. Germline V gene lookup returns CDR1 SQVTM and CDR2 ANQGSEA. This CDR3 has 15 amino acids. After removal of 6 bases from V and 1 base from J, the junction contained 5 bases not matched to a gene. The CDR3 DNA reads as TGCAGCGTGACCACTAGCGGGAGTTCCTACAATGAGCAGTTCTTC. It translates to CSVTTSGSSYNEQFF.

This clonotype was recorded at least ten times. The J gene is TRBJ2-5, the V gene TRBV5-1; D ambiguous. V gave up 5 bases and J gave up 5 bases, with 22 bases separating them. The CDR3 sequence is 16 residues long. Germline V gene data show CDR1 as SGHRS and CDR2 as YFSETQ. The CDR3 sequence is CASSSTARAKTETQYF. CDR3 DNA: TGCGCCAGCAGTTCAACCGCCCGTGCCAAGACGGAGACCCAGTACTTC. The entire variable domain, with the rest obtained from reference TRBV5-1 and TRBJ2-5, is as follows: KAGVTQTPRYLIKTRGQQVTLSCSPISGHRSVSWYQQTPGQGLQFLFEYFSETQRNKGNFPGRFSGRQFSNSRSEMNVSTLELGDSALYLCASSSTARAKTETQYFGPGTRLLVL.

The V and J genes are TRBV28 and TRBJ2-1, with 11 nucleotides matching TRBD2. Trimming cost V 7 bases and J 4 bases; bases outside gene matches: 9. CDR3 length equals 16 residues. Germline CDR1 and CDR2: MDHEN and SYDVKM. CDR3 DNA sequence: TGTGCCAGCACCTACTTAACTAGCGGGGGTTACAATGAGCAGTTCTTC. Protein product: CASTYLTSGGYNEQFF.

A few counts support this clonotype. The chain is built from TRBV3-1 and TRBJ2-1; possible D gene TRBD2, 5 bases. There are 13 residues in the CDR3. V lost 6 bases, J lost 8 bases, and 14 bases lay in between. Per the germline V gene, CDR1 is LGHDT and CDR2 is YNNKEL (reference sequence). The chain's CDR3 is CASRLTSRDEQFF. CDR3 nucleotide sequence: TGTGCCAGCAGGCTAACTAGTCGCGATGAGCAGTTCTTC.

The rearrangement joins TRBV12-3 or TRBV12-4 to TRBJ2-1, with D perhaps assigned TRBD1 or TRBD2 (5 bases each). V was clipped by 6 bases and J by 8 bases, with 20 bases between them. The CDR3 runs 15 residues. CDR3 amino acids: CASSRRANTGHEQFF. CDR3 in DNA: TGTGCCAGCAGCAGACGGGCCAACACGGGGCATGAGCAGTTCTTC.

The sample holds many counts of this clonotype. As DNA, the CDR3 is TGCGCCAGCAGTGAGGGCGTCTCGGAAGAGCAGTACTTC. Encoded protein: CASSEGVSEEQYF. V usage is TRBV10-1 and J usage is TRBJ2-7; D remains unclear. V was cut by 2 bases and J by 7 bases, with 12 bases left in between. In germline, CDR1 is WNHNN, CDR2 SYGVQD (reference sequence). The CDR3 is made up of 13 amino acids.

The rearrangement joins TRBV20-1 to TRBJ1-2; D possibly corresponds to TRBD1 (5 bases). The V gene lost 5 bases and the J gene lost 6 bases, with 19 bases spanning the gap. The CDR3 runs 14 residues. Germline values: CDR1 DFQATT, CDR2 SNEGSKA (reference sequence). The CDR3 sequence is CSASGTPSIDGYTF. CDR3 sequence (DNA): TGCAGTGCTTCCGGGACTCCCTCAATTGATGGCTACACCTTC.

This rearrangement joins TRBV29-1 to TRBJ1-2; D gene ambiguous. The CDR3 is 11 residues long. From germline, CDR1 is SQVTM and CDR2 ANQGSEA. The germline V and J ends were trimmed by 4 bases and 3 bases, with 6 bases remaining between them. CDR3 sequence reads: CSVGADYGYTF. In nucleotides, the CDR3 is TGCAGCGTTGGGGCAGACTATGGCTACACCTTC.

To note about this clonotype: A read error may account for a junction end that differs from germline. This chain uses TRBV2 with TRBJ2-2, with D possibly TRBD1 on 6 matching bases. CDR3 size: 15 residues. Germline V gene lookup returns CDR1 SNHLY and CDR2 FYNNEI. CDR3 bases: TGTGTCAGCAGTCTACAGGGTATCGGCACCGGGGAGCTGTTTTTT. Translated: CVSSLQGIGTGELFF.

This clonotype was observed many times. V and J are TRBV25-1 and TRBJ2-7; TRBD1 aligns across 11 bases. The CDR3 sequence is 14 residues long. V dropped 4 bases and J dropped 6; count of bases not matched to a gene: 5. CDR1 and CDR2 (germline): MGHDK, SYGVNS. The CDR3 region is CASSVGQGAFEQYF. CDR3 sequence (DNA): TGTGCCAGCAGTGTCGGACAGGGGGCTTTCGAGCAGTACTTC.

The V and J genes are TRBV2 and TRBJ1-6, with D unclear. The V and J ends lost 8 bases and 7 bases respectively, with 15 bases between them. The CDR3 is made up of 14 amino acids. The germline CDR1 and CDR2 sequences are SNHLY and FYNNEI. CDR3 coding DNA: TGTGCCAGCTCCGCGAAGTGGATAAATTCACCCCTCCACTTT. Protein sequence: CASSAKWINSPLHF. The variable domain in full, with the rest retrieved from reference TRBV2 and TRBJ1-6, is EPEVTQTPSHQVTQMGQEVILRCVPISNHLYFYWYRQILGQKVEFLVSFYNNEISEKSEIFDDQFSVERPDGSNFTLKIRSTKLEDSAMYFCASSAKWINSPLHFGNGTRLTVT.

J is TRBJ2-7 and V is TRBV12-3 or TRBV12-4, with D perhaps matching TRBD2 (6 bases). V was cut by 7 bases and J by 8 bases, with 18 bases left in between. This CDR3 region has 13 residues. CDR3 loop: CASTPTGAGQQYF. CDR3 nucleotides: TGTGCCAGCACCCCCACGGGAGCAGGACAGCAGTACTTC.

V and J are TRBV7-9 and TRBJ2-5; D is possibly TRBD2 (6 bases). Germline V gene lookup returns CDR1 SEHNR and CDR2 FQNEAQ (reference sequence). Trimming pared 3 bases from V and 2 bases from J, leaving 13 bases between. The CDR3 covers 15 residues. DNA of the CDR3: TGTGCCAGCAGCTTGGTTGGAGGGGCTCAAGAGACCCAGTACTTC. Its protein product is CASSLVGGAQETQYF.

At least ten counts were recorded for this clonotype. The chain couples TRBV18 to TRBJ1-1, with 9 bases lining up with TRBD1. CDR3 length: 15 residues. J gave up 4 bases and V 2 bases, and 5 bases lay outside the gene matches. From germline, CDR1 is KGHSH and CDR2 LQKENI. DNA of the CDR3: TGTGCCAGCTCACCAGCGGGACAGGGACGCACTGAAGCTTTCTTT. This encodes CASSPAGQGRTEAFF. The full variable domain, in which reference TRBV18 and TRBJ1-1 provide the parts outside the CDR3, is NAGVMQNPRHLVRRRGQEARLRCSPMKGHSHVYWYRQLPEEGLKFMVYLQKENIIDESGMPKERFSAEFPKEGPSILRIQQVVRGDSAAYFCASSPAGQGRTEAFFGQGTRLTVV.

This clonotype has just a few counts. The rearrangement links TRBV28 to TRBJ2-7; D is uncertain. The CDR3 runs 15 residues. V was pared by 5 bases and J by 4 bases, with 18 bases between. CDR1 and CDR2 (germline): MDHEN, SYDVKM. CDR3 nucleotides: TGTGCCAGCAGTCCCAATCGAGTGCCCCCATACGAGCAGTACTTC. This gives the protein CASSPNRVPPYEQYF.

There are a few counts of this clonotype. The CDR3 DNA is TGTGCCAGCAGGGACGGTGGGGGGGCGACCCAGTACTTC. Protein product: CASRDGGGATQYF. The V and J genes are TRBV6-1 and TRBJ2-5; maybe TRBD2 (7 bases). Trimming cost V 6 bases and J 7 bases, with 15 bases left between them. Germline CDR1 is MNHNS and CDR2 is SASEGT. The CDR3 consists of 13 residues.

This clonotype was found a few times. The V call is TRBV7-6, the J call TRBJ2-1, with a possible D match to TRBD2 (5 bases). The germline V gene encodes CDR1 SGHVS and CDR2 FNYEAQ. Trimming removed 4 bases at V and 1 base at J, with 11 bases between. CDR3 length: 15 residues. The CDR3 loop reads CASSSLSASYNEQFF. CDR3 nucleotides: TGTGCCAGCAGCTCCCTTAGCGCATCCTACAATGAGCAGTTCTTC. Full variable domain (outside the CDR3, taken from reference TRBV7-6 and TRBJ2-1): GAGVSQSPRYKVTKRGQDVALRCDPISGHVSLYWYRQALGQGPEFLTYFNYEAQQDKSGLPNDRFSAERPEGSISTLTIQRTEQRDSAMYRCASSSLSASYNEQFFGPGTRLTVL.

The chain has TRBV5-8 and TRBJ1-1; D unresolved. The V and J ends lost 4 bases and 1 base respectively, with 11 bases between them. The V gene's germline CDR1 is SGHTS and CDR2 YDEGEE. The CDR3 is 14 amino acids. This CDR3 reads CASSSFGRNTEAFF. The CDR3 DNA follows: TGTGCCAGCAGCAGCTTTGGGAGGAACACTGAAGCTTTCTTT.

This clonotype was counted at least ten times. The DNA of the CDR3 is TGCGCCAGCAGTCTAGCGGATAGCTCCTACGAGCAGTACTTC. Its translation is CASSLADSSYEQYF. The chain recombines TRBV10-1 with TRBJ2-7, with 7 bases identical to TRBD2. This CDR3 is 14 amino acids long. The J segment lost 0 bases and the V segment lost 5 bases, leaving 4 bases of the junction unmatched. CDR1 is WNHNN, CDR2 SYGVQD, per germline (reference sequence).

The table lists this clonotype with many counts. The chain couples TRBV7-2 to TRBJ2-2; 7 nucleotides line up with TRBD1. Germline V CDR1 and CDR2: SGHTA, FQGNSA. V was pared by 5 bases and J by 8 bases, with 11 bases of the junction left unmatched. The CDR3 has 15 amino acids. The CDR3 DNA reads as TGTGCCAGCAGCAAAATTGACAGGGATGCAGGGGAGCTGTTTTTT. Amino acids: CASSKIDRDAGELFF.

In this sample, this clonotype turned up many times. J is TRBJ2-2 and V is TRBV20-1; D might be TRBD2 (5 bases). The CDR3 totals 13 residues. V was cut by 2 bases and J by 1 base, with 5 bases left in between. CDR1 and CDR2 (germline): DFQATT, SNEGSKA (reference sequence). This CDR3 reads CSARSGNTGELFF. The CDR3 DNA follows: TGCAGTGCTAGAAGCGGGAACACCGGGGAGCTGTTTTTT.

The chain is built from TRBV12-3 or TRBV12-4 and TRBJ2-1, with TRBD2 identical over 9 bases. V was pared by 8 bases and J by 6 bases, with 5 bases of the junction left unmatched. This CDR3 region has 13 residues. The CDR3, as DNA: TGTGCCAGCGGCGGGAGGGGGTTCAATGAGCAGTTCTTC. This sequence encodes CASGGRGFNEQFF.

The DNA of the CDR3 is TGTGCCAGCAGCCCCAGGGGGGTCAATCAGCCCCAGCATTTT. It yields the protein CASSPRGVNQPQHF. J is TRBJ1-5 and V is TRBV7-6, with TRBD1 matching over 7 bases. Trimming took 5 bases from V and 3 from J; bases not matched to a gene: 4. Germline CDR1 is SGHVS and CDR2 is FNYEAQ. The CDR3 covers 14 residues.

The rearrangement uses TRBV11-2 and TRBJ2-7; TRBD2 matches at 11 bases. The germline V gene encodes CDR1 SGHAT and CDR2 FQNNGV. The CDR3 sequence is 18 residues long. After removal of 5 bases from V and 3 bases from J, the junction contained 15 bases not matched to a gene. CDR3 in amino acids: CASSQDPDSGRAYYEQYF. The DNA of the CDR3 is TGTGCCAGCAGCCAGGACCCTGATAGCGGGAGGGCTTACTACGAGCAGTACTTC.

This clonotype was seen at least ten times. The J gene is TRBJ2-7, the V gene TRBV11-2, with D hard to call. Trimming removed 5 bases from V and 0 bases from J, with 23 bases in between. There are 18 residues in the CDR3. Germline CDR1 SGHAT, CDR2 FQNNGV. The CDR3 bases are TGTGCCAGCAGCCCCATAGATAGGCGGCGGAAAAGCTCCTACGAGCAGTACTTC. It translates to CASSPIDRRRKSSYEQYF. Combining the CDR3 with reference TRBV11-2 and TRBJ2-7 gives the whole variable domain EAGVAQSPRYKIIEKRQSVAFWCNPISGHATLYWYQQILGQGPKLLIQFQNNGVVDDSQLPKDRFSAERLKGVDSTLKIQPAKLEDSAVYLCASSPIDRRRKSSYEQYFGPGTRLTVT.

The sample holds a few counts of this clonotype. V usage is TRBV7-2 and J usage is TRBJ2-2; TRBD2 might be the D (5 bases). The CDR3 is 16 amino acids. V lost 1 base and J 5 bases, leaving 14 bases between the germline ends. Germline V gene data show CDR1 as SGHTA and CDR2 as FQGNSA. The CDR3, as DNA: TGTGCCAGCAGCTTAGAACTAGTCCCTCTGACCGGGGAGCTGTTTTTT. Protein product: CASSLELVPLTGELFF.

This clonotype appeared many times. The chain couples TRBV15 to TRBJ2-3; D is perhaps TRBD2 (5 bases). Trimming took off 0 bases at V and 5 bases at J, with 9 bases between the two ends. The length of the CDR3 is 14 residues. Germline V gene sequence: CDR1 LNHNV, CDR2 YYDKDF (reference sequence). The CDR3 coding sequence is TGTGCCACCAGCAGAGATCGGAGGAGAGATACGCAGTATTTT. Its translation is CATSRDRRRDTQYF. Looking up the rest from reference TRBV15 and TRBJ2-3 gives the full variable domain: DAMVIQNPRYQVTQFGKPVTLSCSQTLNHNVMYWYQQKSSQAPKLLFHYYDKDFNNEADTPDNFQSRRPNTSFCFLDIRSPGLGDTAMYLCATSRDRRRDTQYFGPGTRLTVL.

As for this clonotype: Possible read error: a much larger clone is one base away. The chain uses TRBV7-2 and TRBJ2-1; D is undetermined. Trimming shortened V by 6 bases and J by 9 bases, and 15 bases separated the two germline ends. Germline CDR1 reads SGHTA; CDR2 reads FQGNSA. This CDR3 contains 13 residues. DNA of the CDR3: TGTGCCAGCAGGCATACGCGAGTTGGTGAGCAGTTCTTC. It specifies CASRHTRVGEQFF.

This clonotype appeared a few times. The chain couples TRBV20-1 to TRBJ2-3; perhaps TRBD1 as D (6 bases). Germline V gives CDR1 DFQATT, CDR2 SNEGSKA (reference sequence). The CDR3 has 15 residues. V was clipped by 3 bases and J by 0 bases, with 13 bases between them. This CDR3 reads CSASRGRGSTDTQYF. CDR3 coding DNA: TGCAGTGCTAGCAGGGGCCGCGGTAGCACAGATACGCAGTATTTT.